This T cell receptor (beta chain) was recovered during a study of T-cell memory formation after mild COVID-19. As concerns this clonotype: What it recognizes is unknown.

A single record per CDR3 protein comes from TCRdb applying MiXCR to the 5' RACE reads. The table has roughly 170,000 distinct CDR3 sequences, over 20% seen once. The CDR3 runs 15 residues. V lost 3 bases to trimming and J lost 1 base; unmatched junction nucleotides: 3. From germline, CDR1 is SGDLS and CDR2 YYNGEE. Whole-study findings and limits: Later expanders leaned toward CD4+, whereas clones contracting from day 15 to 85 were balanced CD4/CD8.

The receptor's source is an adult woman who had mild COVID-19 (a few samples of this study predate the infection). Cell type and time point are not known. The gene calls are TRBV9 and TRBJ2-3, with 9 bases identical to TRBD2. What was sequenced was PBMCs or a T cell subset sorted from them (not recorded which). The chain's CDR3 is CASSGAGGRTDTQYF. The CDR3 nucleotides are TGTGCCAGCAGCGGAGCGGGAGGCCGCACAGATACGCAGTATTTT.